This entry concerns a single TCR beta chain. The CDR3 runs 16 residues. The ends were cut back, 3 bases at V and 2 bases at J, with 11 bases in the middle. CDR1 is MNHNS and CDR2 is SASEGT in the germline V gene. The data were obtained in a study of T cell changes during pregnancy in multiple sclerosis. Produced via immunoSEQ multiplex PCR; TCRdb's table is partial and in-frame only. The data show around 67,000 clones, around 90% seen once. The source is a female donor in good health, enrolled as a control in a pregnancy study. This specimen was peripheral blood, taken after pregnancy. This chain uses TRBV6-1 with TRBJ2-6; D may be TRBD1 (6 bases). CDR3 sequence: CASSDTGIAGANVLTF. The CDR3 nucleotides read TGTGCCAGCAGTGACACAGGGATTGCTGGGGCCAACGTCCTGACTTTC.